This TCR beta chain comes out of a study of OX40 agonist ivuxolimab in advanced cancers. Germline V gene lookup returns CDR1 SGDLS and CDR2 YYNGEE. This CDR3 is 16 amino acids long. Findings and caveats of the study: Expanded peripheral T cell antigen specificity was not determined.

As for this clone: What it recognizes is unknown. Germline and junction disagree at one end, which may indicate a read error.

The assay was immunoSEQ multiplex PCR, and TCRdb's table has in-frame clones only and misses some. The sample has about 66,000 clones; about nine tenths are singletons. The sample here was CD4+ or CD8+ T cells sorted from blood, taken in a trial of the OX40 agonist ivuxolimab. The receptor comes from an adult with an advanced solid tumor such as melanoma, head and neck, liver or kidney cancer. This chain links TRBV9 with TRBJ2-1; perhaps D is TRBD1 or TRBD2 (7 bases each). CDR3 in DNA: TGTGCCAGCAGCCCATCAGGGGGGGGAAGTGTCAATGGGCAGTTCTTC. Translating it yields CASSPSGGGSVNGQFF.